These T cell receptor beta chains were read from a single sample in a study of T cell responses to AZD1222 COVID-19 vaccine. The table came from immunoSEQ multiplex PCR; TCRdb's copy has only in-frame clones and leaves some out. The sample includes about 130,000 clones, approximately 90% of them seen just once. The sequences come from peripheral blood, collected on day 0 of AZD1222 vaccination. All receptors come from an adult in good health. Both conserved end residues are part of each CDR3. Fields, in order: clone size, V gene, J gene, D gene, CDR3 DNA, CDR3 protein. D genes are given only for firm matches. Some rows have no size entry. The others give once, few or many, or a class for an expanded clone.

>NA|TRBV27|TRBJ2-7|TRBD1
TGTGCCACGGGGACAGGGAACTACGAGCAGTACTTC
CATGTGNYEQYF
>NA|TRBV6-6|TRBJ2-1|NA
TGTGCCAGCAGTTACTTTTCGGGATTTGGCAATGAGCAGTTCTTC
CASSYFSGFGNEQFF
>NA|TRBV30|TRBJ1-1|NA
TGTGCCCACCTTCTGGGTTTTGGCACTGAAGCTTTCTTT
CAHLLGFGTEAFF
>NA|TRBV7-2|TRBJ2-2|NA
TGTGCCAGCAGCTTAGCCCCGGTGACCGGGGAGCTGTTTTTT
CASSLAPVTGELFF
>NA|TRBV4-3|TRBJ2-6|NA
TGCGCCAGCAGCCAAGCGGCCCGAAACTCTGGGGCCAACGTCCTGACTTTC
CASSQAARNSGANVLTF
>once|TRBV28|TRBJ2-1|NA
TGTGCCAGCCGGGCCCGTGGGACTGGCCATTACAATGAGCAGTTCTTC
CASRARGTGHYNEQFF
>NA|TRBV27|TRBJ1-2|TRBD1
TGTGCCAGCAGCCCAAGGGGAGGGGGCGATGGCTACACCTTC
CASSPRGGGDGYTF
>few|TRBV7-3|TRBJ1-1|NA
TGTGCCAGCCTCCCCGGGACTCACACTGAAGCTTTCTTT
CASLPGTHTEAFF
>NA|TRBV11-2|TRBJ2-7|TRBD2
TGTGCCAGCGGCACGTACGCAATTAGCGGGAGTGCCTACGAGCAGTACTTC
CASGTYAISGSAYEQYF
>NA|TRBV19|TRBJ1-2|TRBD1
TGTGCCAGTAGTATAACGACAGGGGTTGGCTACACCTTC
CASSITTGVGYTF
>NA|TRBV5-1|TRBJ1-1|NA
TGCGCCAGCAGCTTGGAAGGGGCTGCTCGGGTGAACACTGAAGCTTTCTTT
CASSLEGAARVNTEAFF
>once|TRBV3-1/TRBV3-2|TRBJ1-1|NA
TGTGCCAGCAGCCCTTTACTGAACACTGAAGCTTTCTTT
CASSPLLNTEAFF
>NA|TRBV11-2|TRBJ2-3|TRBD2
TGTGCCAGCAGCTTGAGACTAGCGGGCTCCACAGATACGCAGTATTTT
CASSLRLAGSTDTQYF
>NA|TRBV28|TRBJ1-2|TRBD1
TGTGCCAGCATCTCCCCCAGGGGGGGCTACACCTTC
CASISPRGGYTF
>NA|TRBV19|TRBJ2-2|TRBD2
TGTGCCAGTAGTATAGAGATCGGACTAGCGGGAGCCTCGAACACCGGGGAGCTGTTTTTT
CASSIEIGLAGASNTGELFF
>NA|TRBV19|TRBJ1-1|NA
TGTGCCAGTAGTATCCTCCGTAGCACTGAAGCTTTCTTT
CASSILRSTEAFF
>NA|TRBV6-5|TRBJ1-2|TRBD1
TGTGCCAGCAGTTACCGGGAAGGGGGCCTCTATGGCTACACCTTC
CASSYREGGLYGYTF
>NA|TRBV7-9|TRBJ1-4|NA
TGTGCCAGCAGCTACCTAACCGCAACTAATGAAAAACTGTTTTTT
CASSYLTATNEKLFF
>NA|TRBV29-1|TRBJ2-5|TRBD1
TGCAGCGTTTCACAGGGGTACCAAGAGACCCAGTACTTC
CSVSQGYQETQYF
>NA|TRBV29-1|TRBJ2-3|TRBD2
TGCAGCGTTGCGCTAGCGGCGACGCAGTATTTT
CSVALAATQYF
>NA|TRBV11-2|TRBJ1-1|NA
TGTGCCAGCAGCTTAGCGCGGGAGCGAGTCACTGAAGCTTTCTTT
CASSLARERVTEAFF
>few|TRBV15|TRBJ2-2|TRBD1
TGTGCCACCAGCAGAAGTGGACAGGGGAGGAGCGGGGAGCTGTTTTTT
CATSRSGQGRSGELFF
>NA|TRBV5-4|TRBJ2-7|TRBD2
TGTGCCAGCAGGCCGGGGGGGAGAACCTACGAGCAGTACTTC
CASRPGGRTYEQYF
>once|TRBV6-5|TRBJ2-7|NA
TGTGCCAGCAGTCGAGGGCCTTACGAGCAGTACTTC
CASSRGPYEQYF
>NA|TRBV9|TRBJ2-1|TRBD1
TGTGCCAGCAGCGCCCCAGGACAGGACAATGAGCAGTTCTTC
CASSAPGQDNEQFF
>NA|TRBV3-1/TRBV3-2|TRBJ2-1|NA
TGTGCCAGCAGCCAATCCGACGCAGGGAGCTCCTACAATGAGCAGTTCTTC
CASSQSDAGSSYNEQFF
>NA|TRBV9|TRBJ2-5|NA
TGTGCCAGCGACCCTAGCGGACAGCAAGAGACCCAGTACTTC
CASDPSGQQETQYF
>once|TRBV7-3|TRBJ2-2|NA
TGTGCCAGCAGCCCATCATGGGGAACCGGGGAGCTGTTTTTT
CASSPSWGTGELFF
>NA|TRBV2|TRBJ2-1|TRBD1
TGTGCCAGCAGTACTACAGGGGGCGCACCCAATGAGCAGTTCTTC
CASSTTGGAPNEQFF
>NA|TRBV6-5|TRBJ2-7|TRBD1
TGTGCCAGCAGGATGGACAGGGGTGTATACGAGCAGTACTTC
CASRMDRGVYEQYF
>NA|TRBV2|TRBJ1-4|TRBD1
TGTGCCAGCTTTATTCTATTTAGGGACAGGGATTGTGAAAAACTGTTTTTT
CASFILFRDRDCEKLFF
>NA|TRBV7-2|TRBJ1-1|NA
TGTGCCAGCAGCTTAGTCGTACAGGCGGGCACTGAAGCTTTCTTT
CASSLVVQAGTEAFF
>NA|TRBV19|TRBJ1-2|TRBD1
TGTGCCAGTAGTATGGCAGGGGGCACGAGTGGCTACACCTTC
CASSMAGGTSGYTF